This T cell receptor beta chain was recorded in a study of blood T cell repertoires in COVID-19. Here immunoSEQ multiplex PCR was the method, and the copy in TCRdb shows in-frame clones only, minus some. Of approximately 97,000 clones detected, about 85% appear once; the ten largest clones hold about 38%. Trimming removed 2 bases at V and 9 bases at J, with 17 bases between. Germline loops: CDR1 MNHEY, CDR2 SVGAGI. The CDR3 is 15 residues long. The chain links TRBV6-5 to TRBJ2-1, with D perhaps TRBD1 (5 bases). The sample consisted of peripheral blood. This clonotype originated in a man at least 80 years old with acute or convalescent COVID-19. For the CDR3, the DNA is TGTGCCAGCAGTTACAGGGGTGGCAGGGTGGGTGAGCAGTTCTTC. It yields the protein CASSYRGGRVGEQFF.